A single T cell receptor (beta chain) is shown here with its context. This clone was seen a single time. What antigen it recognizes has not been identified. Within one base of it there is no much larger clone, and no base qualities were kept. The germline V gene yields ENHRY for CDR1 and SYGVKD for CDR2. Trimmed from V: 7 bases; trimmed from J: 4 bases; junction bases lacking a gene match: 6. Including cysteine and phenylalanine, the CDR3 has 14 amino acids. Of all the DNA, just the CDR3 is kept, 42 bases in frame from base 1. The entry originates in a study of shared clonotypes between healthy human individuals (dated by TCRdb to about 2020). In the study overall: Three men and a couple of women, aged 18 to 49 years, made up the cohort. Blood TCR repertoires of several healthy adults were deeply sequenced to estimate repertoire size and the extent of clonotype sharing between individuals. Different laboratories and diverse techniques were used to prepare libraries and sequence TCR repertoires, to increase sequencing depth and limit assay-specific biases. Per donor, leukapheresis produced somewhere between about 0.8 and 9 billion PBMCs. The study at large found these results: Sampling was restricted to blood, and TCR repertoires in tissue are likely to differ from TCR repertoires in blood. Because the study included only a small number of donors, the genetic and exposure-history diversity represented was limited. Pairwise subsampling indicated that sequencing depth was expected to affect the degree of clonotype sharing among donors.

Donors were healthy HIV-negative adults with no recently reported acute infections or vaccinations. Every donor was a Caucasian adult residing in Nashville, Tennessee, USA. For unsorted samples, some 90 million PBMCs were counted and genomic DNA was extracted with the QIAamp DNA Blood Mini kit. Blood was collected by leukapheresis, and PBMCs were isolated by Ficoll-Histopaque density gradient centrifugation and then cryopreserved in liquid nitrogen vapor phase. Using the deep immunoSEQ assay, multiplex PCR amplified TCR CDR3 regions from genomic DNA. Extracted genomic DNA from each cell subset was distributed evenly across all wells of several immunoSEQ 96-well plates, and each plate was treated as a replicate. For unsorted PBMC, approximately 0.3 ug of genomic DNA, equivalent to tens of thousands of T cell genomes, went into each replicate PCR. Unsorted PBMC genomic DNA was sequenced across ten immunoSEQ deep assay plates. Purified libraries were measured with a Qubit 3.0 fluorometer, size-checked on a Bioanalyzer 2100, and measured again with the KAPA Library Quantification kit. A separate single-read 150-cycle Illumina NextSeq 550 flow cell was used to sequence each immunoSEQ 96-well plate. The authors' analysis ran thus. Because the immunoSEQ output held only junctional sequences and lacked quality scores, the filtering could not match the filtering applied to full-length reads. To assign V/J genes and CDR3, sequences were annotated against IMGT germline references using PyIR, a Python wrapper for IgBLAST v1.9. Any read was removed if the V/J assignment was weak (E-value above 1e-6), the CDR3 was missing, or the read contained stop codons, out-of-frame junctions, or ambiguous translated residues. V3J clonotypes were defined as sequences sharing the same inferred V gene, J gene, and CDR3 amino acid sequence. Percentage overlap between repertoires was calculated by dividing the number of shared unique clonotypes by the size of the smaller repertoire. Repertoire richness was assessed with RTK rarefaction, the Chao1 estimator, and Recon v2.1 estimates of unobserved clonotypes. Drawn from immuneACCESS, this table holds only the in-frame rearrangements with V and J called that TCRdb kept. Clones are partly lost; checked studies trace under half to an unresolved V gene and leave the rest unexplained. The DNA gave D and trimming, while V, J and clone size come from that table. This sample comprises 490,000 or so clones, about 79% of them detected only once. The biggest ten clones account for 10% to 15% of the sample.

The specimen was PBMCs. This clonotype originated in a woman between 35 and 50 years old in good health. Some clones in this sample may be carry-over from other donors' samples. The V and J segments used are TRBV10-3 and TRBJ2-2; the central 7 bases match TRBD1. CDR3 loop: CAINTGVGTGELFF. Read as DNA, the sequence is TGTGCCATCAACACAGGGGTGGGCACCGGGGAGCTGTTTTTT.